The clone carrying this T cell receptor (beta chain) was seen just once. The antigen is unknown. The data were produced by immunoSEQ multiplex PCR, yet TCRdb's version contains in-frame clones alone and is incomplete. The profile covers some 2.1 million clones, with less than 95% appearing a single time and around 1.1% taken by the ten largest. The data are from a study of shared clonotypes between healthy human individuals. Study information: Three plates were used per donor for CD4 naive, three for CD4 memory, two for CD8 naive and one for CD8 memory. Study-wide results and caveats: Rarefaction showed sorted-subset sequencing was incomplete despite large depth.

CD8 cells regarded as naive lacked CD45RO, were positively chosen for CCR7, and omitted terminally differentiated effector memory CD45RA+ cells. Adult Caucasians living in Nashville, Tennessee made up all of the donors. Germline loops: CDR1 SGHAT, CDR2 FQNNGV. Trimming stripped 4 bases from V and 6 bases from J, with 16 bases between. The CDR3 extends over 14 amino acids. The clonotype comes from a man aged 18 to 30 in good health. V and J are TRBV11-2 and TRBJ2-7; no firm D call. Material: naive CD8+ T cells sorted from blood. The CDR3 here is CASSWSPGFGEQYF. The CDR3 bases are TGTGCCAGCAGCTGGTCGCCTGGGTTCGGCGAGCAGTACTTC.